A single sample gave rise to the 13 T cell receptor beta chains below, sequenced in a study of CD8 T cells in Susac syndrome. Random hexamers were used to reverse transcribe the RNA input (roughly 0.5 to 1 ug). TCRdb independently ran MiXCR on the immunoSEQ multiplex PCR reads; one entry per CDR3 protein. The sample shows roughly 110,000 distinct CDR3 sequences, around 92% of them seen only once. The specimen sequenced was CD8+ T cells from PBMCs. These receptors were obtained from a human donor in good health.

The chain links TRBV29-1 to TRBJ2-2, with 8 bases aligning to TRBD1. The germline V gene encodes CDR1 SQVTM and CDR2 ANQGSEA. The V gene end was trimmed by 7 bases and the J gene end by 1 base; junction bases not matched to a gene: 2. The CDR3 contains 13 residues. CDR3 nucleotides: TGCAGCGCCGGGACAGGGAACACCGGGGAGCTGTTTTTT. It translates to CSAGTGNTGELFF.

V is TRBV7-9 and J is TRBJ1-2, with D possibly being TRBD1 (5 bases). The CDR3 extends over 14 amino acids. Trimming cost V 8 bases and J 0 bases, with 13 bases left between them. Germline V gene lookup returns CDR1 SEHNR and CDR2 FQNEAQ (reference sequence). The CDR3 nucleotides are TGTGCCAGCGCCCAGGGATACCCTAACTATGGCTACACCTTC. The encoded protein is CASAQGYPNYGYTF.

The rearrangement joins TRBV7-8 to TRBJ2-1; no clear D gene. V lost 5 bases and J lost 9, with 8 bases in between. This CDR3 has 11 amino acids. Per germline, CDR1 SGHVS and CDR2 FQNEAQ. CDR3 region: CASSPAIEQFF. CDR3 bases: TGTGCCAGCAGCCCGGCTATTGAGCAGTTCTTC.

The chain has TRBV29-1 and TRBJ2-2, with 9 bases aligning to TRBD1. The trim removed 6 bases at V and 6 bases at J, leaving 14 bases unmatched. This CDR3 is built from 16 residues. CDR1 is SQVTM, CDR2 ANQGSEA, per germline. CDR3 sequence reads: CSVRMPGQGSSGELFF. The CDR3 region has the DNA TGCAGCGTCCGAATGCCGGGACAGGGATCGTCCGGGGAGCTGTTTTTT.

The CDR3 protein is CSARTAQGSPLHF. The CDR3 nucleotides are TGCAGTGCCCGGACAGCCCAAGGTTCACCCCTCCACTTT. The chain links TRBV20-1 to TRBJ1-6; D is perhaps TRBD1 (6 bases). V was shortened by 6 bases and J by 9 bases, with 15 bases between the two germline ends. The germline CDR1 and CDR2 sequences are DFQATT and SNEGSKA (reference sequence). The CDR3 is made up of 13 amino acids.

The gene calls are TRBV2 and TRBJ2-7; the D is unclear. Trimming removed 3 bases at V and 3 bases at J, with 15 bases between. CDR1 SNHLY and CDR2 FYNNEI come from the germline V gene. The CDR3 length is 15 residues. CDR3 coding DNA: TGTGCCAGCAGTGAGTCGTCTTTCGACCACTACGAGCAGTACTTC. This codes for CASSESSFDHYEQYF.

The rearrangement uses TRBV3-1 and TRBJ1-5; D uncertain. This CDR3 region has 13 residues. Deletions cut 2 bases from V and 7 bases from J, with 9 bases between. Germline loops: CDR1 LGHDT, CDR2 YNNKEL (reference sequence). CDR3 protein: CASSQMGGQPQHF. The DNA of the CDR3 is TGTGCCAGCAGCCAAATGGGAGGACAGCCCCAGCATTTT. Variable domain in full (rest from reference TRBV3-1 and TRBJ1-5): DTAVSQTPKYLVTQMGNDKSIKCEQNLGHDTMYWYKQDSKKFLKIMFSYNNKELIINETVPNRFSPKSPDKAHLNLHINSLELGDSAVYFCASSQMGGQPQHFGDGTRLSIL.

The rearrangement joins TRBV7-3 to TRBJ2-7; TRBD1 aligns across 8 bases. Looked up from germline, CDR1 is SGHTA and CDR2 is FQGTGA. The V segment lost 5 bases and the J segment 5 bases; nucleotides outside the gene matches: 14. CDR3 length equals 16 residues. CDR3 DNA sequence: TGTGCCAGCAGCCACACGCCCCAGGGGGCGGTTGACGAGCAGTACTTC. Translation gives CASSHTPQGAVDEQYF. Full variable domain (remainder filled in from reference TRBV7-3 and TRBJ2-7): GAGVSQTPSNKVTEKGKYVELRCDPISGHTALYWYRQSLGQGPEFLIYFQGTGAADDSGLPNDRFFAVRPEGSVSTLKIQRTERGDSAVYLCASSHTPQGAVDEQYFGPGTRLTVT.

This rearrangement joins TRBV20-1 to TRBJ2-5; the D call may be TRBD1 or TRBD2 (5 bases each). The V gene's germline CDR1 is DFQATT and CDR2 SNEGSKA (reference sequence). This CDR3 contains 14 residues. Trimming cost V 1 base and J 1 base, with 10 bases left between them. The CDR3 DNA reads as TGCAGTGCTAGAGTGGGGGACCCCCAAGAGACCCAGTACTTC. Residues: CSARVGDPQETQYF.

V gene TRBV20-1 combines with J gene TRBJ1-1; 7 bases line up with TRBD1. The trim removed 3 bases at V and 1 base at J, leaving 8 bases unmatched. CDR3 length: 15 amino acids. CDR1 and CDR2 from the germline V gene are DFQATT and SNEGSKA (reference sequence). The CDR3 region has the DNA TGCAGTGCTAGTCCTCTGACAGGGAAGAACACTGAAGCTTTCTTT. Its protein product is CSASPLTGKNTEAFF.

The J gene is TRBJ2-2, the V gene TRBV19, with 10 bases identical to TRBD1. The CDR3 covers 17 residues. Germline lookup yields CDR1 LNHDA and CDR2 SQIVND (reference sequence). The junction had 5 bases not matched to a gene; V was cut back by 0 bases and J by 4 bases. The CDR3: CASSIEGQGGSTGELFF. The CDR3 nucleotides are TGTGCCAGTAGTATAGAAGGACAGGGGGGGAGCACCGGGGAGCTGTTTTTT.

The chain carries TRBV13 and TRBJ2-7, with D possibly called TRBD1 or TRBD2 (5 bases each). The V gene's germline CDR1 is PRHDT and CDR2 FYEKMQ (reference sequence). V was cut by 5 bases and J by 9 bases, with 14 bases left in between. CDR3 size: 12 residues. The CDR3 here is CASSMGTAAQYF. As DNA, the CDR3 is TGTGCCAGCAGCATGGGGACCGCCGCGCAGTACTTC.

The V and J genes are TRBV14 and TRBJ2-2; D may be TRBD2 (5 bases). The CDR3 spans 14 residues. Trimming took off 4 bases at V and 4 bases at J, with 10 bases between the two ends. Germline-derived CDR1 and CDR2 are SGHDN and FVKESK. CDR3 region: CASSPRGFTGELFF. In DNA form, the CDR3 reads TGTGCCAGCAGCCCCCGGGGATTCACCGGGGAGCTGTTTTTT.